This T cell receptor (beta chain) was identified during a study of PD-1 blockade in mismatch repair-deficient tumors. TCRdb keeps only in-frame clones here, not all; method: immunoSEQ multiplex PCR. Among tens of thousands of clones listed, about 87% were seen once. Looked up from germline, CDR1 is SEHNR and CDR2 is FQNEAQ (reference sequence). The CDR3 runs 14 residues. Material: peripheral blood, obtained 52 weeks after starting pembrolizumab. This clonotype was sampled from an adult with mismatch repair-deficient cancer. The chain carries TRBV7-9 and TRBJ1-2; tentative D call: TRBD1 (5 bases). The CDR3 here is CASESGISNYGYTF. The DNA of the CDR3 is TGTGCTTCGGAATCAGGGATTTCTAACTATGGCTACACCTTC.